A selection of T cell receptor beta chains follows, all from one sample in a study of blood T cell repertoires in COVID-19. The repertoire was sequenced with immunoSEQ multiplex PCR; TCRdb's copy has only in-frame clones and lacks some. The data hold around 150,000 clones, with about four fifths observed a single time. The specimen sequenced was peripheral blood. The receptors here all came from a man in his 70s with acute or convalescent COVID-19. Both conserved end residues are part of each CDR3. The D gene is left open where the match is weak. Not all rows give a size; the values are once, few, many and, for expanded clones, a class.

V	D	J	size	CDR3	DNA
TRBV2	TRBD1	TRBJ1-1	.	CASNGQELTGAFF	TGTGCCAGCAATGGACAGGAACTCACGGGGGCTTTCTTT
TRBV5-1	TRBD1	TRBJ2-7	.	CATGDREDSYEQYF	TGCGCCACAGGGGACAGGGAAGACTCCTACGAGCAGTACTTC
TRBV24-1	TRBD1	TRBJ1-2	.	CATSARTGYGYTF	TGTGCCACCAGCGCTCGGACAGGCTATGGCTACACCTTC
TRBV19	.	TRBJ1-6	.	CASREGGQINSPLHF	TGTGCCAGCCGCGAGGGTGGGCAGATTAATTCACCCCTCCACTTT
TRBV28	TRBD2	TRBJ2-7	.	CASSLRASGKYEQYF	TGTGCCAGCAGTCTACGGGCTAGCGGGAAGTACGAGCAGTACTTC
TRBV7-2	.	TRBJ2-2	once	CASTRGWGGELFF	TGTGCCAGCACCAGGGGATGGGGCGGGGAGCTGTTTTTT
TRBV24-1	TRBD2	TRBJ2-7	.	CATSDSPPRLAGPLSYEQYF	TGTGCCACCAGTGATTCCCCGCCCCGACTAGCGGGACCGCTCTCCTACGAGCAGTACTTC
TRBV24-1	TRBD1	TRBJ2-1	.	CATSDARNPGGEQFF	TGTGCCACCAGTGATGCGCGAAACCCAGGGGGTGAGCAGTTCTTC
TRBV10-1	.	TRBJ2-1	.	CASSTSGGNEQFF	.
TRBV10-1	TRBD1	TRBJ2-5	.	CASSEAGGVETQYF	TGCGCCAGCAGTGAGGCAGGGGGCGTTGAGACCCAGTACTTC
TRBV5-1	.	TRBJ2-7	.	CASRPDRLGEQYF	TGCGCCAGCAGACCCGACAGGCTGGGCGAGCAGTACTTC
TRBV11-3	.	TRBJ2-1	.	CASSSGGSALDEQFF	TGTGCCAGCAGCTCCGGAGGTAGCGCCCTAGATGAGCAGTTCTTC
TRBV2	.	TRBJ2-1	.	CASSVGTVASDSYNEQFF	TGTGCCAGCAGTGTGGGGACAGTTGCTAGCGATTCCTACAATGAGCAGTTCTTC
TRBV4-1	.	TRBJ1-1	.	CASSQGKGTGATEAFF	TGCGCCAGCAGCCAAGGAAAAGGGACTGGGGCCACTGAAGCTTTCTTT
TRBV7-2	.	TRBJ2-2	.	CASSSTLPGTGELFF	TGTGCCAGCAGCTCCACACTTCCCGGGACCGGGGAGCTGTTTTTT
TRBV7-9	.	TRBJ2-1	.	CASSTGGGTDNEQFF	TGTGCCAGCAGCACCGGAGGCGGGACGGACAATGAGCAGTTCTTC
TRBV5-8	TRBD2	TRBJ2-3	once	CASSLGVSGGATDTQYF	TGTGCCAGCAGCTTGGGTGTTAGCGGGGGGGCCACAGATACGCAGTATTTT
TRBV24-1	TRBD1	TRBJ1-5	.	CATSDITGGEQPQHF	TGTGCCACCAGTGACATAACAGGGGGCGAACAGCCCCAGCATTTT
TRBV7-6	TRBD1	TRBJ2-3	.	CASSPHGTGQRGSADTQYF	TGTGCCAGCAGCCCCCACGGGACAGGCCAACGGGGCAGTGCAGATACGCAGTATTTT
TRBV6-5	TRBD2	TRBJ2-5	.	CASSFPTSGGQETQYF	TGTGCCAGCAGTTTCCCGACTAGCGGGGGGCAAGAGACCCAGTACTTC
TRBV6-5	TRBD2	TRBJ2-7	.	CASRSGGTPYEQYF	TGTGCCAGCAGGTCGGGGGGGACTCCCTACGAGCAGTACTTC
TRBV7-2	.	TRBJ2-1	once	CASSQGLPNEQFF	TGTGCCAGCAGCCAGGGACTCCCTAATGAGCAGTTCTTC
TRBV29-1	TRBD1	TRBJ2-7	.	CSVARTGGSYEQYF	TGCAGCGTCGCCCGGACAGGGGGTTCCTACGAGCAGTACTTC
TRBV9	.	TRBJ1-2	.	CASSQGGRTNYGYTF	TGTGCCAGCAGCCAGGGTGGCAGAACTAACTATGGCTACACCTTC
TRBV2	.	TRBJ2-1	.	CASSEGGPRTFHEQFF	TGTGCCAGCAGTGAAGGAGGACCGAGGACTTTTCATGAGCAGTTCTTC
TRBV18	.	TRBJ2-6	.	CARLGHHALTIHSGANVLTF	TGTGCCAGATTGGGACACCACGCCTTAACGATCCACTCTGGGGCCAACGTCCTGACTTTC
TRBV11-2	.	TRBJ1-4	.	CASSLFGTTNEKLFF	TGTGCCAGCAGCTTATTCGGGACAACTAATGAAAAACTGTTTTTT